This TCR beta chain appears in the sequencing data of a study of spatial heterogeneity in lung cancer. In TCRdb, the 5' RACE reads were re-called with MiXCR into one record per CDR3 protein. The top ten hold 25% to 30% of the sample, which has some 34,000 distinct CDR3 sequences, 6.5% to 9% seen once. Regarding time point: sample taken at primary tumor resection. Whole RNA came from tumor, nontumor lung or frozen PBMC and was sequenced without being sorted. The sample holds a few counts of this clonotype. Germline values: CDR1 SNHLY, CDR2 FYNNEI. V lost 6 bases and J lost 5; bases outside the gene matches: 2. The CDR3 sequence is 14 residues long.

The source is a female donor with early-stage non-small cell lung cancer. This chain links TRBV2 with TRBJ2-2; 11 nucleotides align to TRBD2. The sequencing here drew on PBMCs, taken at surgery. The CDR3 nucleotides read TGTGCCAGCAGGCTAGCGGGGGGTACCGGGGAGCTGTTTTTT. This encodes CASRLAGGTGELFF.